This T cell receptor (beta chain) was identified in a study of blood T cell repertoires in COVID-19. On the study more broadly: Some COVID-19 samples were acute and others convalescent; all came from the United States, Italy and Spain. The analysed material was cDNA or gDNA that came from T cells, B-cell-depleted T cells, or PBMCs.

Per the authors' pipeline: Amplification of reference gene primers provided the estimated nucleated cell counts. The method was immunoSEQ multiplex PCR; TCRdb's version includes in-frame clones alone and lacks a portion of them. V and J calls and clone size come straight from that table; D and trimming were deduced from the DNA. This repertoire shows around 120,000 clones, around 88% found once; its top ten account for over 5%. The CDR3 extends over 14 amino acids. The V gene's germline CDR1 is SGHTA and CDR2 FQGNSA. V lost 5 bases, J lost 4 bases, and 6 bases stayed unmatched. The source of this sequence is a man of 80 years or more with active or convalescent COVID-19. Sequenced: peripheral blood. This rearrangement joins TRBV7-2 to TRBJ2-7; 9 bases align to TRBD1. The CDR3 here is CASSTGGGWYEQYF. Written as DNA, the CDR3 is TGTGCCAGCAGCACAGGGGGCGGGTGGTACGAGCAGTACTTC.